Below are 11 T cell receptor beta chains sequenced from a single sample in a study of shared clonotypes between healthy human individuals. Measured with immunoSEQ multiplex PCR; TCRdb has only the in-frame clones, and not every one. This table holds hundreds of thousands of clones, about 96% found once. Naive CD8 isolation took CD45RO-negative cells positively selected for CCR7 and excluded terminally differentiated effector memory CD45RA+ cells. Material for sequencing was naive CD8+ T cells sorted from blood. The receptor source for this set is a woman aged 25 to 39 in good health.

CDR3 protein: CASEAGAGQGYEQYF. The CDR3 DNA reads TGTGCCAGCGAAGCGGGCGCTGGACAGGGCTACGAGCAGTACTTC. This chain connects TRBV2 to TRBJ2-7; 8 nucleotides match TRBD1. The CDR3 is 15 residues long. In germline, CDR1 is SNHLY, CDR2 FYNNEI. Trimming cost V 8 bases and J 3 bases; bases outside gene matches: 12. Full variable domain (remainder filled in from reference TRBV2 and TRBJ2-7): EPEVTQTPSHQVTQMGQEVILRCVPISNHLYFYWYRQILGQKVEFLVSFYNNEISEKSEIFDDQFSVERPDGSNFTLKIRSTKLEDSAMYFCASEAGAGQGYEQYFGPGTRLTVT.

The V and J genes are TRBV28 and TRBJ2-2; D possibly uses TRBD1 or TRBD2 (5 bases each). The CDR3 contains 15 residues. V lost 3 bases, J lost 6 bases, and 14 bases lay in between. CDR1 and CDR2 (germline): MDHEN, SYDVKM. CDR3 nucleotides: TGTGCCAGCAGTTTCTTAGGTCGAGGGGCCGGGGAGCTGTTTTTT. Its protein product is CASSFLGRGAGELFF.

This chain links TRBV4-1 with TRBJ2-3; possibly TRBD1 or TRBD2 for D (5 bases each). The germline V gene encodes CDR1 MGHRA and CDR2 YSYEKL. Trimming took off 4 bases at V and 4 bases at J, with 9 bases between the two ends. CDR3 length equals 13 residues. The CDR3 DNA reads TGCGCCAGCAGCCGGGGGATCGCAGATACGCAGTATTTT. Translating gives CASSRGIADTQYF.

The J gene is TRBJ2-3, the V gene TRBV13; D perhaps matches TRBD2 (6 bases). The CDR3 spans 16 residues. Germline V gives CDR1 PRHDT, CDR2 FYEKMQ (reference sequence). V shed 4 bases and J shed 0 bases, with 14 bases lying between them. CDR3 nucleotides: TGTGCCAGCAGCTCCGCTAGCGAAAGTAGCACAGATACGCAGTATTTT. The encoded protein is CASSSASESSTDTQYF.

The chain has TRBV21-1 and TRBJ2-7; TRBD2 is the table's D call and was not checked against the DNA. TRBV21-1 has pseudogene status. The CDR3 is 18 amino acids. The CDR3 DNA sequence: TGTGCCAGCACCCTACCAGAAGGAGCGCAGCACCCACCCCTTACCCCGTACTTC. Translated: CASTLPEGAQHPPLTPYF.

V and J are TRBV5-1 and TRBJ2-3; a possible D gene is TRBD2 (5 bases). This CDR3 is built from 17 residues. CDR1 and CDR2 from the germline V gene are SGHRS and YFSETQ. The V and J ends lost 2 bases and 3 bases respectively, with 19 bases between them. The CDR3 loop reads CASSFHVGSSETDTQYF. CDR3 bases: TGCGCCAGCAGCTTCCATGTAGGGAGCTCGGAAACAGATACGCAGTATTTT.

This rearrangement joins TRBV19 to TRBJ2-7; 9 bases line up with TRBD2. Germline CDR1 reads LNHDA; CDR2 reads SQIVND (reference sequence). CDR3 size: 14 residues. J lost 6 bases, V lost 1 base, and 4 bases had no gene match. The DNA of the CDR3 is TGTGCCAGTAGTATAGGCGGGAGGGCCCGCGAGCAGTACTTC. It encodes CASSIGGRAREQYF.

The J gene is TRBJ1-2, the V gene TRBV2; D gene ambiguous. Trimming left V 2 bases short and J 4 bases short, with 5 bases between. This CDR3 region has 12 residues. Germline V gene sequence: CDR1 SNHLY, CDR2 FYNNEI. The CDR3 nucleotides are TGTGCCAGCAGTGAAAGGTTCTATGGCTACACCTTC. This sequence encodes CASSERFYGYTF.

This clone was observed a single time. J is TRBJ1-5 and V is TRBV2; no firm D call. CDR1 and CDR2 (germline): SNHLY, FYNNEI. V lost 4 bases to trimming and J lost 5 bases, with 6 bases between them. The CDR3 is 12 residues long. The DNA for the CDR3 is TGTGCCAGCAGTGGGGATTATCAGCCCCAGCATTTT. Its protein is CASSGDYQPQHF. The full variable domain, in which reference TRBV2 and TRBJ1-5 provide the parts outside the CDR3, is EPEVTQTPSHQVTQMGQEVILRCVPISNHLYFYWYRQILGQKVEFLVSFYNNEISEKSEIFDDQFSVERPDGSNFTLKIRSTKLEDSAMYFCASSGDYQPQHFGDGTRLSIL.

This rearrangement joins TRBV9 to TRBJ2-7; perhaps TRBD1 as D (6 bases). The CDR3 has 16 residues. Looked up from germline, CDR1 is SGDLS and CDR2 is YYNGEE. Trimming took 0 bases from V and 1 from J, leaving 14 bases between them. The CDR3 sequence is CASSVVSGARSYEQYF. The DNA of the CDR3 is TGTGCCAGCAGCGTAGTGTCAGGGGCGCGATCCTACGAGCAGTACTTC.

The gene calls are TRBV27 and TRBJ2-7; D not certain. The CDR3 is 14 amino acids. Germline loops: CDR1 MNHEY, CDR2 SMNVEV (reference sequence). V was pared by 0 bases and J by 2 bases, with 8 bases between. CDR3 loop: CASSLSGTAYEQYF. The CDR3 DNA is TGTGCCAGCAGTTTATCGGGTACAGCCTACGAGCAGTACTTC.